Listed below are T cell receptor beta chains from one sample, sequenced in a study of shared clonotypes between healthy human individuals. Measured with immunoSEQ multiplex PCR; TCRdb has only the in-frame clones, and not every one. The sample carries more than 1 million clones, about 84% recorded once. Sequencing was done on a sample of memory CD4+ T cells from PBMCs. Source of these receptors: a man younger than 35 in good health. Some clones in this sample may be carry-over from other donors' samples. CDR3s include the opening cysteine and the closing phenylalanine or tryptophan. The D gene is left open where the match is weak. Size is stated for part of the rows, as once, few or many counts, or as a class when the clone is expanded.

>NA|TRBV4-2|few|TRBJ1-2
TGTGCCAGCAGCCAACAGGGTAACTATGGCTACACCTTC
CASSQQGNYGYTF
>NA|TRBV2|NA|TRBJ2-7
TGTGCCAGCAGTGGGGACTTCTACGAGCAGTACTTC
CASSGDFYEQYF
>TRBD1|TRBV18|NA|TRBJ1-1
TGTGCCAGCTCACCGAGACAGGGGCCCGGACTCAACACTGAAGCTTTCTTT
CASSPRQGPGLNTEAFF
>NA|TRBV11-2|NA|TRBJ2-1
TGTGCCAGCAGCTTAGAACGCGACAATGAGCAGTTCTTC
CASSLERDNEQFF
>NA|TRBV5-6|NA|TRBJ2-3
TGTGCCAGCAGCTCCGGGGGTAGACGGACAGATACGCAGTATTTT
CASSSGGRRTDTQYF
>NA|TRBV7-3|NA|TRBJ2-2
TGTGCCAGCAGCCTCCAATTTAGCGGGAACACCGGGGAGCTGTTTTTT
CASSLQFSGNTGELFF
>NA|TRBV11-1|NA|TRBJ2-1
TGTGCCAGCAGCTTAGCAACCGGCGGGGCCTATTACAATGAGCAGTTCTTC
CASSLATGGAYYNEQFF
>NA|TRBV27|NA|TRBJ2-3
TGTGCCAGCAGTTCCCCGGGACGGCGGGGAGATACGCAGTATTTT
CASSSPGRRGDTQYF
>NA|TRBV5-1|NA|TRBJ2-7
TGCGCCAGCCAGGGGGGTTCCTACGAGCAGTACTTC
CASQGGSYEQYF
>NA|TRBV19|NA|TRBJ2-2
TGTGCCAGTAGGTCAGGCGGGACGAACACCGGGGAGCTGTTTTTT
CASRSGGTNTGELFF
>TRBD1|TRBV5-1|NA|TRBJ2-2
TGCGCCAGCAGCTTGGACCAGGGGGCCTCCCGAGGGGAGCTGTTTTTT
CASSLDQGASRGELFF
>TRBD1|TRBV4-1|NA|TRBJ1-1
TGCGCCAGCAGCCGCGACTTCAGGGGGCTAGTGAACACTGAAGCTTTCTTT
CASSRDFRGLVNTEAFF
>NA|TRBV2|NA|TRBJ1-5
TGTGCCAGCAGTTCGGACGCCTGGAATCAGCCCCAGCATTTT
CASSSDAWNQPQHF
>NA|TRBV30|NA|TRBJ1-1
TGTGCCTGGATGAATGGGGGGAACACTGAAGCTTTCTTT
CAWMNGGNTEAFF
>NA|TRBV5-4|NA|TRBJ2-7
TGCGCCAGCAGCCACCCGGGCAGGGCCAGTCTCAACGAGCAGTACTTC
CASSHPGRASLNEQYF
>NA|TRBV11-2|NA|TRBJ2-5
TGTGCCAGCAGCTTAGGGGGGTGGCAGGAGACCCAGTACTTC
CASSLGGWQETQYF
>TRBD2|TRBV11-2|NA|TRBJ2-7
TGTGCCAGCAGCTTAGTATTAGCGGGTCCTCCCCACGAGCAGTACTTC
CASSLVLAGPPHEQYF
>NA|TRBV18|NA|TRBJ2-5
TGTGCCAGCTCACCGGTGGGGCCCCCCTTGGGACAAGAGACCCAGTACTTC
CASSPVGPPLGQETQYF
>NA|TRBV5-1|NA|TRBJ1-1
TGCGCCAGCAGCTTTACGACGGACACTGAAGCTTTCTTT
CASSFTTDTEAFF
>TRBD1|TRBV28|NA|TRBJ2-5
TGTGCCAGCAGCCTACAGGGGGGTTTGGAGACCCAGTACTTC
CASSLQGGLETQYF
>NA|TRBV2|NA|TRBJ2-2
TGTGCCAGCATTGATCAGGGGGGGCCCACCGGGGAGCTGTTTTTT
CASIDQGGPTGELFF
>NA|TRBV30|few|TRBJ1-1
TGTGCCTGGAGCTCGGTGTTCGCCGTCACTGAAGCTTTCTTT
CAWSSVFAVTEAFF
>NA|TRBV19|NA|TRBJ1-5
TGTGCCAGTAGTATCATAGGGGTTGCGAGCAATCAGCCCCAGCATTTT
CASSIIGVASNQPQHF
>NA|TRBV4-3|NA|TRBJ2-4
TGCGCCAGCAGCCACCCGGTAGACCCGGCCAAAAACATTCAGTACTTC
CASSHPVDPAKNIQYF
>NA|TRBV18|NA|TRBJ1-2
TGTGCCAGCTCACCAGGGGGCGCGGACTATGGCTACACCTTC
CASSPGGADYGYTF
>NA|TRBV21-1|NA|TRBJ1-4
TGTGCCAGCAGCCAGCAGGGAAGATGGGGACGGACTAATGAAAAACTGTTTTTT
CASSQQGRWGRTNEKLFF
>NA|TRBV7-9|NA|TRBJ1-3
TGTGCCAGCAGCCCCGGGGGGGGCGGGCCGTCGGGAAACACCATATATTTT
CASSPGGGGPSGNTIYF
>NA|TRBV5-1|NA|TRBJ1-5
TGCGCCAGCAGCCCGGGACATGGGGATAGCAATCAGCCCCAGCATTTT
CASSPGHGDSNQPQHF
>NA|TRBV2|NA|TRBJ1-4
TGTGCCAGCAGTGTAGACGGCAGCGAAAAACTGTTTTTT
CASSVDGSEKLFF
>TRBD1|TRBV7-3|few|TRBJ1-1
TGTGCCAGCAGCTCACAGGGGGCCGCCAGTGCTTTCTTT
CASSSQGAASAFF
>TRBD2|TRBV6-6|NA|TRBJ2-5
TGTGCCAGCAGTTACTCTGGCGGGAGGGCCAAAGAGACCCAGTACTTC
CASSYSGGRAKETQYF
>NA|TRBV4-2|NA|TRBJ1-1
TGTGCCAGCAGCCAAGAAGGGTTCGGCACTGAAGCTTTCTTT
CASSQEGFGTEAFF
>NA|TRBV7-2|NA|TRBJ1-5
TGTGCCAGCAGCTTAGAGGGGGGGAATCAGCCCCAGCATTTT
CASSLEGGNQPQHF
>NA|TRBV15|NA|TRBJ2-5
TGTGCCACCAGTAGAAAATGGGAGACCCAGTACTTC
CATSRKWETQYF
>NA|TRBV14|NA|TRBJ2-7
TGTGCCAGCAGCCAAGGGGGACTGGGCGGGAACGAGCAGTACTTC
CASSQGGLGGNEQYF
>NA|TRBV5-1|NA|TRBJ1-1
TGCGCCAGCAGCTTGGGTACTGGTCTTCTCACCCCTGAAGGGACTGAAGCTTTCTTT
CASSLGTGLLTPEGTEAFF
>NA|TRBV19|NA|TRBJ2-5
TGTGCCAGTAGTTCTGGGGAGACCCAGTACTTC
CASSSGETQYF
>NA|TRBV5-1|NA|TRBJ1-2
TGCGCCAGCAGCGATCGGGGGGCAATTAACTATGGCTACACCTTC
CASSDRGAINYGYTF
>NA|TRBV28|NA|TRBJ1-2
TGTGCCAGCAGGCACCCCCCGGGACAAAGCAGAAACTATGGCTACACCTTC
CASRHPPGQSRNYGYTF
>TRBD1|TRBV7-9|NA|TRBJ2-3
TGTGCCAGCAGCTTAGCCTCAGGGGGCGGATATACGCAGTATTTT
CASSLASGGGYTQYF
>TRBD1|TRBV27|NA|TRBJ1-6
TGTGCCAGCAGTTTTACAGGGGGCTCCTATAATTCACCCCTCCACTTT
CASSFTGGSYNSPLHF
>NA|TRBV5-6|NA|TRBJ2-7
TGTGCCAGCAGCGAAGGGCTGCTCCGGGAGCAGTACTTC
CASSEGLLREQYF
>NA|TRBV9|NA|TRBJ1-1
TGTGCCAGCGGGGGGAGTCTCGGGCTAGGCACTGAAGCTTTCTTT
CASGGSLGLGTEAFF
>NA|TRBV20-1|many|TRBJ2-5
TGCAGTGCTAGCCCGGGAGAGACCCAGTACTTC
CSASPGETQYF
>TRBD1|TRBV5-4|NA|TRBJ2-1
TGTGCCAGCAGCTTTGGTGCCGGACAGGGCCGAGGTGAGCAGTTCTTC
CASSFGAGQGRGEQFF
>NA|TRBV30|NA|TRBJ1-4
TGTGCCTGGAGTACCGATGTTGAAAAACTGTTTTTT
CAWSTDVEKLFF